This T cell receptor (beta chain) was identified during a study of beta chain features in type 1 diabetes (dated by TCRdb to 2017 to 2018). For the study in its entirety: No differences in mean age, gender distribution, total cell number or subset yield were found between patients and healthy donors. Regulatory and stem cell-like memory subsets were isolated from only 8 patients and roughly 8 healthy donors, whereas naive and central memory subsets came from all 28 donors. In the study, recently diagnosed type 1 diabetes patients and matched healthy donors were compared on the TCRB repertoires of their sorted circulating CD4+ T cell subsets. Across all samples, approximately 98,000,000 sorted cells were examined, and cell number per subset correlated strongly with RNA yield. The study at large found these results: Naive, central memory and regulatory TCRB repertoires appeared to be more similar among patients than among healthy donors. PCR may preferentially amplify shorter templates, but because patient and control samples were amplified and corrected together, any resulting skew would affect both groups equally. Sequencing cDNA rather than genomic DNA could over-represent highly expressing activated cells, although activation and CD3 levels did not differ between groups. Type 1 diabetes patients showed a moderate but significant shortening of TCRB CDR3 length in all four CD4+ subsets. HLA sub-analyses involved small numbers of individuals, so any influence of HLA type on TCRB rearrangement remained unresolved. At VDJ recombination sites, patients with type 1 diabetes made fewer insertions and deleted more nucleotides, a pattern implying thymic rearrangement abnormalities.

The entire amount of isolated RNA was reverse transcribed using the High Capacity cDNA Reverse Transcription Kit, so the sequenced TCRB transcripts were expressed ones. Deep immunoSEQ sequencing was performed on naive, central memory and regulatory T cell samples, with an average of around 3.5 million total reads per sample. After sorted cells were lysed in RLT buffer, RNA was extracted with DNase-treated RNeasy Micro or Mini kits, with the choice depending on cell number. Each cell subset was processed separately to prevent cross-contamination, with patient and healthy donor samples processed together. TCRB sequences were amplified from cDNA with the immunoSEQ multiplex PCR, producing 87-bp fragments spanning the CDR3 region. Sequencing of the amplicons was done on the Illumina HiSeq platform. As for the original processing: Synthetic template baselines were used to correct PCR bias computationally, reads within Hamming distance 2 were collapsed, and singletons that could not be merged were discarded. Reads were aligned against IMGT to assign V, D and J genes, CDR3 length and insertions or deletions at six rearrangement sites. Clonotype counts were normalized to sorted cell number within each subset before computing true diversity and Gini coefficients with the tcR R package. Repertoire sharing was quantified using the overlap coefficient calculated on TCRB nucleotide sequences. Out-of-frame TCRB sequences from naive cells were analyzed to stand in for the pre-selection repertoire. As stored in TCRdb, this immuneACCESS dataset retains in-frame rearrangements with V and J assigned. A fraction of the clones does not appear; measured against another copy, unresolved V genes explain less than half of the discrepancy, and the remainder lacks a known reason. V and J calls and clone size follow that table, whereas D and trimming were derived from the DNA. The sample table lists around 250,000 clones, approximately 25% of them with a count of one. The ten most abundant clones make up around 0.013% of the sample.

This clone has a handful of counts. The target of this receptor is not known. No per-base quality is available; no much larger clone lies one base away. Each donor gave one peripheral blood draw, averaging about 120 mL, which was collected into heparinised tubes. A BD FACSAria II was used to sort naive, central memory, regulatory and stem cell-like memory CD4+ T cells with a panel that included CD45RO, CCR7, CD25, CD127, CD95 and CD27. All sorted populations exceeded 95% purity. PBMCs were isolated immediately by Lymphoprep density gradient centrifugation and stained directly without culture. So that batch effects would be minimized, each experiment stained and sorted samples in pairs, pairing one healthy donor with one patient. From a lookup of the germline V gene (reference sequence), CDR1 and CDR2 are GTSNPN and SVGIG. V was cut back by 5 bases and J by 7 bases, leaving a gap of 15 bases between them. The CDR3 runs 13 amino acids, cysteine and phenylalanine included. Only the CDR3 DNA stays, 39 bases, in frame from base 1.

The chain was built from TRBV30 and TRBJ1-3, and perhaps TRBD1 as D gene, on 6 matching bases. Input material: naive CD4+ T cells from blood. The cell subset or site label of this sample denotes: true naive CD4+ T cells. The sequence derives from a woman younger than 45 with type 1 diabetes. The bases are TGTGCCTGGGATTCAGGGGAGGGTAACACCATATATTTT. Its protein product is CAWDSGEGNTIYF.